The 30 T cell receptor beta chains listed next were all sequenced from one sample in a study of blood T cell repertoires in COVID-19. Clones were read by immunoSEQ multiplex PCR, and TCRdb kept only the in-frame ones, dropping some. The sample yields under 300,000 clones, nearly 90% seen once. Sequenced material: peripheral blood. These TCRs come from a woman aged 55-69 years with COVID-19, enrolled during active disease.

Here the CDR3 reads CAISGQTDQPQHF. The CDR3 nucleotides are TGTGCCATCAGCGGACAGACCGATCAGCCCCAGCATTTT. This chain uses TRBV10-3 with TRBJ1-5, with D perhaps matching TRBD1 (6 bases). The V gene lost 6 bases and the J gene lost 5 bases, with 11 bases spanning the gap. In germline, CDR1 is ENHRY, CDR2 SYGVKD. This CDR3 spans 13 amino acids.

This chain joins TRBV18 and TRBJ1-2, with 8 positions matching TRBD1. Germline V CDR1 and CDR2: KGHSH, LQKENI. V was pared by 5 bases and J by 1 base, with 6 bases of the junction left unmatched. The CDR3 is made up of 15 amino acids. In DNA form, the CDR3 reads TGTGCCAGCTCAACCGGACAGGGCTATAACTATGGCTACACCTTC. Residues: CASSTGQGYNYGYTF.

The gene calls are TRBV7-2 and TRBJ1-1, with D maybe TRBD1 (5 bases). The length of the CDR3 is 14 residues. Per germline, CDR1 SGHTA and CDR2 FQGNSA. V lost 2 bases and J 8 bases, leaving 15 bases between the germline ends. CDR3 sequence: CASSLRSAQGEAFF. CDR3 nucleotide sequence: TGTGCCAGCAGCTTAAGATCAGCGCAGGGCGAAGCTTTCTTT.

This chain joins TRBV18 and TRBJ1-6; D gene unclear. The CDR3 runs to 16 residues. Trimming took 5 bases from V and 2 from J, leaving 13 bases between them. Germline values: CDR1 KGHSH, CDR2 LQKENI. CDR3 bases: TGTGCCAGCTCAACTCAGGCTACCACCTATAATTCACCCCTCCACTTT. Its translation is CASSTQATTYNSPLHF.

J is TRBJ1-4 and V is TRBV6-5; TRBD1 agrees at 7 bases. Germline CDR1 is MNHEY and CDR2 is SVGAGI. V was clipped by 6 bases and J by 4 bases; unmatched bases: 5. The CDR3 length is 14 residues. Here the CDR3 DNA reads TGTGCCAGCAGAAACAGGGGTTATAATGAAAAACTGTTTTTT. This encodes CASRNRGYNEKLFF.

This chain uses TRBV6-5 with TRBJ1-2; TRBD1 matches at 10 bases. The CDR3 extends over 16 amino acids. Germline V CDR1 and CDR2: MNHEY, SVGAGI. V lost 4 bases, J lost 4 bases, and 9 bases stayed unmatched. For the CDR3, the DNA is TGTGCCAGCAGTTCGACAGGGGGCCGTAGTGCCTATGGCTACACCTTC. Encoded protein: CASSSTGGRSAYGYTF.

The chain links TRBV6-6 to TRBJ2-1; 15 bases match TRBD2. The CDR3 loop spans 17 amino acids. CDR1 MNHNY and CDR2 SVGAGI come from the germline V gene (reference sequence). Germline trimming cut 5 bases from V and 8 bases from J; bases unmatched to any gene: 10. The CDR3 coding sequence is TGTGCCAGCAGTCGGACTAGCGGGGGGGCCCTGGGCTATGAGCAGTTCTTC. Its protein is CASSRTSGGALGYEQFF.

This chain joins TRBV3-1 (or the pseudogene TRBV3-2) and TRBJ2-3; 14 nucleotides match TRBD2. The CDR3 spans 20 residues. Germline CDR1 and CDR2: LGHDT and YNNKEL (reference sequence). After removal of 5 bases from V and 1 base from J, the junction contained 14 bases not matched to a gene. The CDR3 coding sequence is TGTGCCAGCAGCATCCGATCCGGGACTAGCGGGGGAGGGGGCACAGATACGCAGTATTTT. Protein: CASSIRSGTSGGGGTDTQYF.

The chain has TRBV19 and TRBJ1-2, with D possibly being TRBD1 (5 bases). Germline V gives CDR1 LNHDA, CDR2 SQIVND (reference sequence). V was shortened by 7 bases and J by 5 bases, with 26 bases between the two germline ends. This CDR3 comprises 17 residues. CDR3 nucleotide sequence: TGTGCCAGTACCCTCGGGACCCAGGGAGGCGAGGGGTATGGCTACACCTTC. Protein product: CASTLGTQGGEGYGYTF.

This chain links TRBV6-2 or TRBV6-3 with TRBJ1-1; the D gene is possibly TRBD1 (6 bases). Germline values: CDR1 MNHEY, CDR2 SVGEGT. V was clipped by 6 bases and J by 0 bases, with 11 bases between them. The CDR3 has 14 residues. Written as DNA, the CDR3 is TGTGCCAGCAGCCTCAGGGGAATGAACACTGAAGCTTTCTTT. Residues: CASSLRGMNTEAFF.

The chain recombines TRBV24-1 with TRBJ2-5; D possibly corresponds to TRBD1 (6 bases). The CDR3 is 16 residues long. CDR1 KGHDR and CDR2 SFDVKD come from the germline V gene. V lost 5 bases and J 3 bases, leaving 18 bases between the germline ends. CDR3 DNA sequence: TGTGCCACCAGTGGTTATACAGGGAGAGGAGAAGAGACCCAGTACTTC. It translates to CATSGYTGRGEETQYF.

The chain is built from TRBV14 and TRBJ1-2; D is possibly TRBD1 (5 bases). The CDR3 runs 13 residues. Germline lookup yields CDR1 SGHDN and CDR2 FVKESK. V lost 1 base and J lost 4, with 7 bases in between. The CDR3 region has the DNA TGTGCCAGCAGCCAAGTACAGGTCTATGGCTACACCTTC. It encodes CASSQVQVYGYTF.

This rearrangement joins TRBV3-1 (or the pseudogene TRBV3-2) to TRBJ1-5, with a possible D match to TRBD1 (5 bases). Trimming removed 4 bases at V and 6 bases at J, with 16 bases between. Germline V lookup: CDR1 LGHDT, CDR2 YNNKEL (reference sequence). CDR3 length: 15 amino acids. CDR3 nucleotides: TGTGCCAGCAGCCTCGGGGGTTCCCGCGCTCAGCCCCAGCATTTT. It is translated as CASSLGGSRAQPQHF.

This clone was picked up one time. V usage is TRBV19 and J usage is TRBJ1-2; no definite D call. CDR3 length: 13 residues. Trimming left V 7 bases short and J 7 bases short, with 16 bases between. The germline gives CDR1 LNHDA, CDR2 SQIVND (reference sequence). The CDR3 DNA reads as TGTGCCAGTACTCGGTCCCCTAAAAGTGGCTACACCTTC. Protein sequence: CASTRSPKSGYTF.

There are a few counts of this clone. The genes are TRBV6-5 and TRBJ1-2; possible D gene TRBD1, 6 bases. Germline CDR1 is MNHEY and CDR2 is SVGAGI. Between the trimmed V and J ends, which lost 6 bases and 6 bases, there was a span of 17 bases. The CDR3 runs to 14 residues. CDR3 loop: CASRVPSAGDGYTF. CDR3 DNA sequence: TGTGCCAGCAGAGTCCCCTCGGCAGGGGATGGCTACACCTTC.

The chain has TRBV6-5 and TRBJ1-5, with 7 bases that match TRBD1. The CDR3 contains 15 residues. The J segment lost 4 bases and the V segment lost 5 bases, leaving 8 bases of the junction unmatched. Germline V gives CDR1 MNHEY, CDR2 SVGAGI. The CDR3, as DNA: TGTGCCAGCAGTCGTGCCGGGACAGCTAATCAGCCCCAGCATTTT. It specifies CASSRAGTANQPQHF.

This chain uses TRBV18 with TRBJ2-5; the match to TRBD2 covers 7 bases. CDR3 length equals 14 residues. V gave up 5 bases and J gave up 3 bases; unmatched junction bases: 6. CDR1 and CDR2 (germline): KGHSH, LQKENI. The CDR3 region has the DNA TGTGCCAGCTCATCCCAAAGCGGGGAAGAGACCCAGTACTTC. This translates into CASSSQSGEETQYF.

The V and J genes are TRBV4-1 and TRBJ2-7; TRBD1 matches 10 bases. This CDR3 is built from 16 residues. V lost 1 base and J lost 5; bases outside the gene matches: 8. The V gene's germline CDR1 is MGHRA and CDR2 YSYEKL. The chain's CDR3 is CASSQVSTGGGHEQYF. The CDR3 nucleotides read TGCGCCAGCAGCCAAGTATCGACAGGGGGCGGACACGAGCAGTACTTC.

The CDR3 here is CASSLQGYGYTF. The CDR3 bases are TGTGCCAGCAGCTTACAGGGTTATGGCTACACCTTC. The V call is TRBV11-2, the J call TRBJ1-2; tentatively, D is TRBD1 (5 bases). The germline V and J ends were trimmed by 2 bases and 5 bases, with 6 bases remaining between them. The germline V gene has CDR1 SGHAT and CDR2 FQNNGV. The CDR3 has 12 residues.

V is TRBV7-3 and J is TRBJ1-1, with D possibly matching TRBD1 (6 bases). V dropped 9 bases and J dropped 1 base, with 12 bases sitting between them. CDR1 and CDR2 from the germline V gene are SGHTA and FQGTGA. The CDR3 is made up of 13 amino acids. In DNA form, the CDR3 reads TGTGCCAGTACTCAGGGGCCGAACACTGAAGCTTTCTTT. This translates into CASTQGPNTEAFF.

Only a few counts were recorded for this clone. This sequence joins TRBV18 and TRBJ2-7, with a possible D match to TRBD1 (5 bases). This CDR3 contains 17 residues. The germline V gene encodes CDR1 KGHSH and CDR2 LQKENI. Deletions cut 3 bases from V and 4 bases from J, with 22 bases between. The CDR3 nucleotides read TGTGCCAGCTCACCCGTCGTTCCCCTGTTAGGGGTGTACGAGCAGTACTTC. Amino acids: CASSPVVPLLGVYEQYF.

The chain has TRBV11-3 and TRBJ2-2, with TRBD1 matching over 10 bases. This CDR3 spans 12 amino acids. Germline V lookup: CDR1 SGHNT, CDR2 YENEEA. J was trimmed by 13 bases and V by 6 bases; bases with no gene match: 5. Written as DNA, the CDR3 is TGTGCCAGCAGATTCGACAGGGGGCCGCTGTTTTTT. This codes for CASRFDRGPLFF.

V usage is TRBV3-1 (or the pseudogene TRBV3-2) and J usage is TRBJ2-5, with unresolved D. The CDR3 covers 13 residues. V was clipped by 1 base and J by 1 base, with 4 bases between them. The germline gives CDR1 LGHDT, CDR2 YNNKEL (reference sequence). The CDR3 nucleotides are TGTGCCAGCAGCCAAGCTGTCCAAGAGACCCAGTACTTC. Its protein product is CASSQAVQETQYF.

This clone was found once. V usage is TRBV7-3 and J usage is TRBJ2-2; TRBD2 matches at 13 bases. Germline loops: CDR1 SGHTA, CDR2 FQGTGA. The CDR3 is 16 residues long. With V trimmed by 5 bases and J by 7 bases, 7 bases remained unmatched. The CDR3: CASSPMTSGGHGELFF. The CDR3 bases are TGTGCCAGCAGCCCGATGACTAGCGGGGGGCACGGGGAGCTGTTTTTT.

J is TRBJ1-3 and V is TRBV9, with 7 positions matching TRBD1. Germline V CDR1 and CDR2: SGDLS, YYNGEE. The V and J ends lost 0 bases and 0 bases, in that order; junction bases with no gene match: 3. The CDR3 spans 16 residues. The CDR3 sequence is CASSVDPGGSGNTIYF. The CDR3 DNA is TGTGCCAGCAGCGTAGACCCAGGGGGCTCTGGAAACACCATATATTTT.

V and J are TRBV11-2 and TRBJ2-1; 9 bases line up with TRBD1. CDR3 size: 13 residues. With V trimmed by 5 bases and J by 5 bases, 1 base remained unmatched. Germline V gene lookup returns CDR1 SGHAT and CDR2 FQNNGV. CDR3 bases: TGTGCCAGCAGCAGGACAGGGGACAATGAGCAGTTCTTC. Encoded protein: CASSRTGDNEQFF.

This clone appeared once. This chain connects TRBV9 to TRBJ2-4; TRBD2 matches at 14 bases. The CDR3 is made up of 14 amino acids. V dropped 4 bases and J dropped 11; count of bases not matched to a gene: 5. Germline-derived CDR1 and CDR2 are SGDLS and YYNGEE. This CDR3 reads CASSMGLAGAFQYF. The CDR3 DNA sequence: TGTGCCAGCAGCATGGGACTAGCGGGGGCATTTCAGTACTTC.

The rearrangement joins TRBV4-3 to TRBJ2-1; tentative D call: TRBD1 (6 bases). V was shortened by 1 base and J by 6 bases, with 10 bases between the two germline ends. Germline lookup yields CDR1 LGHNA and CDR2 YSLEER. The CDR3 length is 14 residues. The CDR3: CASSQGSGVNEQFF. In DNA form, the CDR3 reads TGCGCCAGCAGCCAAGGGTCAGGGGTCAATGAGCAGTTCTTC.

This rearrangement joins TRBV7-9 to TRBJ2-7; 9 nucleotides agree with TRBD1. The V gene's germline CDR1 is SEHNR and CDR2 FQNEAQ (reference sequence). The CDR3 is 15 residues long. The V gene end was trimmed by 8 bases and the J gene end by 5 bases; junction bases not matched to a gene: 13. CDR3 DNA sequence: TGTGCCAGCGGGGGGCCGGGACAGGGTCCCCACGAGCAGTACTTC. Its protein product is CASGGPGQGPHEQYF.

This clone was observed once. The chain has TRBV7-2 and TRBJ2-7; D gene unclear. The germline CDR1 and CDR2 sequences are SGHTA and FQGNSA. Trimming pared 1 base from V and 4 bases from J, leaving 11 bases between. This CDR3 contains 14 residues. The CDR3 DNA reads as TGTGCCAGCAGCTTAGTGTTAAGCGAGTACGAGCAGTACTTC. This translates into CASSLVLSEYEQYF.